This is a list of T cell receptor beta chains from one sample in a study of T cell changes during pregnancy in multiple sclerosis. Generated by immunoSEQ multiplex PCR, the TCRdb table keeps only in-frame clones and is missing some. The table lists around 97,000 clones, 90% of them singletons. The sample in question was peripheral blood, obtained in the second trimester of pregnancy. The receptor set was obtained from a female donor in good health, enrolled as a control in a pregnancy study. The CDR3 runs from the conserved cysteine through the conserved F or W. The order of the fields is J gene, V gene, D gene, clone size, CDR3 protein, CDR3 DNA. D genes are given only for firm matches. Rows may omit the clone size; those that give it use once, few, many or a size class.

TRBJ2-7 | TRBV15 | TRBD2 | NA | CATSSPLGTSRTYEQYF | TGTGCCACCAGCAGTCCCCTGGGGACTAGTAGAACGTACGAGCAGTACTTC
TRBJ2-7 | TRBV28 | NA | NA | CASSLPRIPGLQAYEQYF | TGTGCCAGCAGTTTGCCCAGGATCCCCGGACTGCAAGCCTACGAGCAGTACTTC
TRBJ1-5 | TRBV7-2 | TRBD1 | NA | CASSQDRANQPQHF | TGTGCCAGCAGCCAGGACAGGGCCAATCAGCCCCAGCATTTT
TRBJ2-4 | TRBV6-5 | TRBD2 | NA | CASSYSLADQNIQYF | TGTGCCAGCAGTTACTCGCTAGCGGACCAAAACATTCAGTACTTC
TRBJ1-1 | TRBV5-1 | TRBD1 | once | CASSAGQGMGSEAFF | TGCGCCAGCAGCGCAGGACAGGGAATGGGGTCTGAAGCTTTCTTT
TRBJ1-6 | TRBV4-3 | NA | NA | CASSQEWAGAGTYNSPLHF | TGCGCCAGCAGCCAAGAATGGGCAGGGGCTGGCACCTATAATTCACCCCTCCACTTT
TRBJ2-5 | TRBV7-2 | NA | NA | CASSFRQGRETQYF | TGTGCCAGCAGCTTTAGGCAGGGAAGGGAGACCCAGTACTTC
TRBJ1-2 | TRBV7-9 | NA | NA | CASSGNLAHGYIF | TGTGCCAGCAGCGGAAACCTAGCTCACGGCTACATCTTC
TRBJ2-7 | TRBV10-1 | NA | NA | CASSESGTAEQYF | TGCGCCAGCAGTGAGTCCGGGACTGCTGAGCAGTACTTC
TRBJ1-6 | TRBV5-4 | NA | few | CASSPGSNNSPLHF | TGTGCCAGCAGCCCGGGATCCAATAATTCACCCCTCCACTTT
TRBJ2-1 | TRBV15 | NA | NA | CATSRAGSYNEQFF | TGTGCCACCAGCCGAGCGGGCTCCTACAATGAGCAGTTCTTC
TRBJ2-2 | TRBV5-1 | TRBD2 | NA | CASSLGAGVGDTGELFF | TGCGCCAGCAGCCTGGGTGCGGGAGTAGGGGACACCGGGGAGCTGTTTTTT
TRBJ1-6 | TRBV19 | TRBD1 | NA | CASSSGQARSYNSPLHF | TGTGCCAGTAGTTCCGGACAGGCCCGCTCCTATAATTCACCCCTCCACTTT
TRBJ2-7 | TRBV30 | NA | NA | CACLPGTSPYEQYF | TGTGCCTGCCTCCCCGGGACTTCCCCCTACGAGCAGTACTTC
TRBJ2-1 | TRBV15 | NA | NA | CATSSLADYYNEQFF | TGTGCCACCAGCTCCTTAGCGGACTACTACAATGAGCAGTTCTTC
TRBJ2-3 | TRBV6-6 | TRBD2 | NA | CASSYRGSGADTQYF | TGTGCCAGCAGTTACCGTGGTAGCGGGGCAGATACGCAGTATTTT
TRBJ1-5 | TRBV27 | NA | NA | CASSPRGGNQPQHF | TGTGCCAGCAGTCCCAGGGGCGGGAATCAGCCCCAGCATTTT
TRBJ2-2 | TRBV9 | NA | NA | CASQTGLNTGELFF | TGTGCCAGCCAGACGGGACTGAACACCGGGGAGCTGTTTTTT
TRBJ2-7 | TRBV5-1 | NA | NA | CASSSAGEGEQYF | TGCGCCAGCAGCTCGGCAGGGGAGGGCGAGCAGTACTTC
TRBJ1-5 | TRBV5-8 | NA | NA | CASSLALGANQPQHF | TGTGCCAGCAGCTTGGCCTTGGGGGCCAATCAGCCCCAGCATTTT
TRBJ1-6 | TRBV19 | TRBD1 | NA | CASTPTGGGSPLHF | TGTGCCAGTACTCCCACAGGGGGCGGTTCACCCCTCCACTTT
TRBJ1-1 | TRBV9 | NA | few | CASSPGVRTDEAFF | TGTGCCAGCAGCCCCGGCGTCCGGACTGATGAAGCTTTCTTT
TRBJ2-3 | TRBV5-8 | TRBD2 | NA | CASSLGTSRTDTQYF | TGTGCCAGCAGCTTGGGGACTAGCCGCACAGATACGCAGTATTTT
TRBJ2-3 | TRBV9 | TRBD2 | NA | CASSDGTSGGPGDTQYF | TGTGCCAGCAGCGATGGAACTAGCGGGGGGCCCGGGGATACGCAGTATTTT
TRBJ1-4 | TRBV10-3 | NA | NA | CAISDPGQVNEKLFF | TGTGCCATCAGTGATCCGGGACAAGTTAATGAAAAACTGTTTTTT
TRBJ2-3 | TRBV6-6 | TRBD2 | NA | CASSPSGRRTDTQYF | TGTGCCAGCAGCCCTAGCGGGAGAAGAACAGATACGCAGTATTTT
TRBJ1-6 | TRBV12-5 | TRBD1 | NA | CASGLVPQQGITDSYNSPLHF | TGTGCTAGTGGTTTGGTACCTCAACAGGGGATCACCGACTCCTATAATTCACCCCTCCACTTT
TRBJ1-1 | TRBV15 | NA | NA | CATSRDSWWEEGTEAFF | TGTGCCACCAGCAGAGATTCGTGGTGGGAGGAGGGCACTGAAGCTTTCTTT
TRBJ2-7 | TRBV4-3 | NA | NA | CASSQTGLSYEQYF | TGCGCCAGCAGCCAAACAGGGCTTTCCTACGAGCAGTACTTC
TRBJ1-1 | TRBV11-3 | NA | once | CASSLLTQSEAFF | TGTGCCAGCAGCTTATTGACTCAGAGTGAAGCTTTCTTT
TRBJ1-5 | TRBV19 | NA | NA | CASRQERSHQPQHF | TGTGCCAGTCGACAGGAGCGGAGCCATCAGCCCCAGCATTTT
TRBJ1-1 | TRBV5-4 | TRBD1 | NA | CASSLSRGRNTEAFF | TGTGCCAGCAGCTTGTCCAGGGGGCGGAACACTGAAGCTTTCTTT
TRBJ1-6 | TRBV6-1 | TRBD1 | few | CASRDQTGGSPLHF | TGTGCCAGCAGGGACCAAACAGGGGGTTCACCCCTCCACTTT